This TCR beta chain was profiled in a study of T cell repertoires in cytomegalovirus infection. Study as a whole: A matching HLA type, together with CMV infection, was signaled by public TCR beta signatures. Study results and caveats: The study found HLA-C-restricted CMV-specific TCR beta clonotypes dominating the ex vivo response. Cumulative frequency of public TCR beta families picked out carriers of CMV plus the relevant HLA.

This clonotype was recorded a few times. Its antigen remains unidentified. Germline CDR1 and CDR2: LGHDT and YNNKEL (reference sequence). V was shortened by 4 bases and J by 2 bases, with 14 bases between the two germline ends. CDR3 size: 15 residues. TCRdb re-derived calls from the reads in MiXCR, one entry per CDR3 protein. The table has approximately 320,000 distinct CDR3 sequences, 8% to 10% seen once; the top ten hold 3.5% to 4.5%. J is TRBJ2-5 and V is TRBV3-1; the D gene is possibly TRBD2 (6 bases). Sequenced input: PBMCs. The source of this sequence is a human donor in good health (CMV status not recorded). Some clones in this sample may be carry-over from other donors' samples. In nucleotides, the CDR3 is TGTGCCAGCAGCCTCACCCGGGGGTATCAAGAGACCCAGTACTTC. Translating gives CASSLTRGYQETQYF.